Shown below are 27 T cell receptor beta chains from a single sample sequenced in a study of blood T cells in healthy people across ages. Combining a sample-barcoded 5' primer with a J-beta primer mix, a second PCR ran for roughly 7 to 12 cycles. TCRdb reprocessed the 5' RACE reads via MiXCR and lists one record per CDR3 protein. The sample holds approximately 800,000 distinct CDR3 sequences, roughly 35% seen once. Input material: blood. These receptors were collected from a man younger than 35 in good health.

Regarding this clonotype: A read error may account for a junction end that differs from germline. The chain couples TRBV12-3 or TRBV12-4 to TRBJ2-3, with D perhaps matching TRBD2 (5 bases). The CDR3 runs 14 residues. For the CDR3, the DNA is TGTGCCAGCTGTTTAGCGCACAGCACAGATACGCAGTATTTT. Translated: CASCLAHSTDTQYF.

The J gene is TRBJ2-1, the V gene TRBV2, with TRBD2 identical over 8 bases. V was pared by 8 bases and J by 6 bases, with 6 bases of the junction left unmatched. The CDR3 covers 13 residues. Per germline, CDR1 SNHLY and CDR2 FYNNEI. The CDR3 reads CASAPGGVNEQFF. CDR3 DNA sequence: TGTGCCAGCGCTCCGGGAGGGGTCAATGAGCAGTTCTTC.

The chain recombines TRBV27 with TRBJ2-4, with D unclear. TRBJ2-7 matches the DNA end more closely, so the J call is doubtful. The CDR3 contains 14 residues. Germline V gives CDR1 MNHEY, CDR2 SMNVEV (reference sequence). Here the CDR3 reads CASSLDGMLYEQYF. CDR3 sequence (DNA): TGTGCCAGCAGTCTCGACGGCATGCTCTACGAGCAGTACTTC.

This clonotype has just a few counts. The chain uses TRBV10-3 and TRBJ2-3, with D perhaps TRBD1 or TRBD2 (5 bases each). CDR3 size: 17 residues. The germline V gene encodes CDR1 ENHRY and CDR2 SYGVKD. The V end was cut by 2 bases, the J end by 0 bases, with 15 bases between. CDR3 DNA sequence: TGTGCCATCAGTGAGGCGACCGGGGCAGAGAGCACAGATACGCAGTATTTT. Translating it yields CAISEATGAESTDTQYF.

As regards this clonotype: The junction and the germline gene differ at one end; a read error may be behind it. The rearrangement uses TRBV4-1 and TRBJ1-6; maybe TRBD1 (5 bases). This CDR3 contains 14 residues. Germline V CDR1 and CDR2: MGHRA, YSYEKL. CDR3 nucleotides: TGCGTCAGCAGCCAAGGCCCTGGGACTGAACCCCTCCACTTT. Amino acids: CVSSQGPGTEPLHF.

This CDR3 is CAWKGLAGLEETQYF. The CDR3 nucleotides are TGTGCCTGGAAGGGGCTAGCGGGGTTGGAAGAGACCCAGTACTTC. This chain links TRBV30 with TRBJ2-5; 9 positions agree with TRBD2. Germline values: CDR1 GTSNPN, CDR2 SVGIG (reference sequence). V lost 4 bases, J lost 3 bases, and 9 bases stayed unmatched. CDR3 size: 15 residues.

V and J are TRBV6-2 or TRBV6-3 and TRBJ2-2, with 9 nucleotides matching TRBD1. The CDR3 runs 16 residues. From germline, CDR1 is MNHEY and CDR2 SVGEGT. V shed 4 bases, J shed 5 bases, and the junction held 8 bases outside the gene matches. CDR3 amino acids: CASSLETGTGTGELFF. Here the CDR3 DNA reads TGTGCCAGCAGTTTAGAGACCGGGACAGGGACCGGGGAGCTGTTTTTT.

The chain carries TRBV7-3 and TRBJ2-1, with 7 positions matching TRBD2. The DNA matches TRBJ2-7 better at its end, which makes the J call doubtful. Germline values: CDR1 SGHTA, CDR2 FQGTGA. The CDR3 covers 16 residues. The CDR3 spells CASSVSGASSYNEQYF. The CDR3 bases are TGTGCCAGCAGCGTAAGCGGGGCAAGCTCCTACAATGAGCAGTACTTC.

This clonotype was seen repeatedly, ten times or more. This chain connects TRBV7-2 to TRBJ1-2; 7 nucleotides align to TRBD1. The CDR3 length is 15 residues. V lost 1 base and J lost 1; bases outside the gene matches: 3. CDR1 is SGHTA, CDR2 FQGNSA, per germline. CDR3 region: CASSLGGQLNYGYTF. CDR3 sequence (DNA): TGTGCCAGCAGCTTAGGGGGACAGCTTAACTATGGCTACACCTTC.

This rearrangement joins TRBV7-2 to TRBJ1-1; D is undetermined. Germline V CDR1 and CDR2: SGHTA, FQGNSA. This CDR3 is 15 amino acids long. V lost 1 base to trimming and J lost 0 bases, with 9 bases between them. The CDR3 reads CASSLGGNMNTEAFF. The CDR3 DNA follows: TGTGCCAGCAGCTTAGGTGGAAATATGAACACTGAAGCTTTCTTT.

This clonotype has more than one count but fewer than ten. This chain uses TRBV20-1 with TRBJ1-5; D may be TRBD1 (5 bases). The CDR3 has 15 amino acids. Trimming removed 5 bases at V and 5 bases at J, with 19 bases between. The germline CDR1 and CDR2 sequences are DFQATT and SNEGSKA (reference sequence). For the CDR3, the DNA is TGCAGTGCTTCCTCCAGGGTAGGATCTGATCAGCCCCAGCATTTT. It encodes CSASSRVGSDQPQHF.

This chain's CDR3 is CASSSESSNYGYTF. The CDR3 DNA follows: TGTGCCAGCAGTTCTGAATCGTCCAACTATGGCTACACCTTC. The V and J genes are TRBV6-4 and TRBJ1-2; no reliable D call. The V and J ends lost 5 bases and 2 bases respectively, with 12 bases between them. CDR3 length: 14 residues. CDR1 and CDR2 (germline): MRHNA, SNTAGT.

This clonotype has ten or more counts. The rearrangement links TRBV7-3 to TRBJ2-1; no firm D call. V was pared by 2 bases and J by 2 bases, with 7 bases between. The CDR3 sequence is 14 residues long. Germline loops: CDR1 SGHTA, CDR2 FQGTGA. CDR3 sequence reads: CASSLAGPYNEQFF. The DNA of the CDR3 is TGTGCCAGCAGCTTAGCCGGACCCTACAATGAGCAGTTCTTC. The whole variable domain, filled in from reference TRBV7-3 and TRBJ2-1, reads GAGVSQTPSNKVTEKGKYVELRCDPISGHTALYWYRQSLGQGPEFLIYFQGTGAADDSGLPNDRFFAVRPEGSVSTLKIQRTERGDSAVYLCASSLAGPYNEQFFGPGTRLTVL.

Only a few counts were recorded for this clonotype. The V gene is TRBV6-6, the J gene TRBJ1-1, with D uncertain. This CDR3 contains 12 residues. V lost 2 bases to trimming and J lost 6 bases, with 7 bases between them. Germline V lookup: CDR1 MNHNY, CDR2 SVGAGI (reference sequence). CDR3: CASSYDTAEAFF. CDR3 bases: TGTGCCAGCAGTTACGATACCGCTGAAGCTTTCTTT.

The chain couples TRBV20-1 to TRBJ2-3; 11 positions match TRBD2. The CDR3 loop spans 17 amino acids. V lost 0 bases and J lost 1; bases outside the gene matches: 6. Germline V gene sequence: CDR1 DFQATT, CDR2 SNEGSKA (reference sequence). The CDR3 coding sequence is TGCAGTGCTAGAGATATAGCGGGGGGGCACGGCACAGATACGCAGTATTTT. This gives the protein CSARDIAGGHGTDTQYF.

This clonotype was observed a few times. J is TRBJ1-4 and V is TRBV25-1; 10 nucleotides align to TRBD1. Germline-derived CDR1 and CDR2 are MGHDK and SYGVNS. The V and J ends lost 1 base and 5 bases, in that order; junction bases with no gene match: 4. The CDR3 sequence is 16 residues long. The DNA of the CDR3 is TGTGCCAGCAGTGAATGGGGGGGACAGGGGAATGAAAAACTGTTTTTT. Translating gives CASSEWGGQGNEKLFF.

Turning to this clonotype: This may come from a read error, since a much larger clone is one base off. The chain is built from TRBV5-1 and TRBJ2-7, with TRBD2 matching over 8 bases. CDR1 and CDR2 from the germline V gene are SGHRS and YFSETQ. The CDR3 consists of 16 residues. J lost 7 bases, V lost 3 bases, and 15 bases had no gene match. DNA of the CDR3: TGCGCCAGCAGCTCTGCGGGCGGGGGGTCCTACAATGAGCAGTACTTC. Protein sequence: CASSSAGGGSYNEQYF.

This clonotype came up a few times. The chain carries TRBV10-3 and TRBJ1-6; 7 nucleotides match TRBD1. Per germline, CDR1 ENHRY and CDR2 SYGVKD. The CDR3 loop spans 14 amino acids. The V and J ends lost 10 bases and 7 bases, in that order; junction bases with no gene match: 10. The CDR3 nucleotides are TGTGCCACCTTACAGGGGACCCTGAATTCACCCCTCCACTTT. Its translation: CATLQGTLNSPLHF.

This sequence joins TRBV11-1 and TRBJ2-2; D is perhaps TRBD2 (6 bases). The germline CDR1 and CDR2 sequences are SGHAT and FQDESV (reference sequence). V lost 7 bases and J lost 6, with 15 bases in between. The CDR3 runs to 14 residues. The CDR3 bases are TGTGCCAGCACCGGGACTTCTTTTCCCGGGGAGCTGTTTTTT. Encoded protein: CASTGTSFPGELFF. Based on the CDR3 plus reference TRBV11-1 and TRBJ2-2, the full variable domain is EAEVAQSPRYKITEKSQAVAFWCDPISGHATLYWYRQILGQGPELLVQFQDESVVDDSQLPKDRFSAERLKGVDSTLKIQPAELGDSAMYLCASTGTSFPGELFFGEGSRLTVL.

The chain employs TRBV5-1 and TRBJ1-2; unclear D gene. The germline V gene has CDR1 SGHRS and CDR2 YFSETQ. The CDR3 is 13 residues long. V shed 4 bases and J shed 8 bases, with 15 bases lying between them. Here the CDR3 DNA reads TGCGCCAGCAGCCCGGAGGCAGGCCGGGGCTACACCTTC. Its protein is CASSPEAGRGYTF.

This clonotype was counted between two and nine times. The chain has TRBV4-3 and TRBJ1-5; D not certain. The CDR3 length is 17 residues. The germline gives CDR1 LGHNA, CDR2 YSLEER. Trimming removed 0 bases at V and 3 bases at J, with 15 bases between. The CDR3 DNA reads TGCGCCAGCAGCCAAGATTATTTGACTCGCCCCAATCAGCCCCAGCATTTT. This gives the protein CASSQDYLTRPNQPQHF.

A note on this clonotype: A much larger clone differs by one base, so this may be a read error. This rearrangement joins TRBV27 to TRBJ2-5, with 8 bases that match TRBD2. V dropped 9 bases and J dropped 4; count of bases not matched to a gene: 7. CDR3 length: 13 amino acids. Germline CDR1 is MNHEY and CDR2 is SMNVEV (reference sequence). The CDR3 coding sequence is TGTGCCAGATCCGATAGCGGGGCAGAGACCCAGTACTTC. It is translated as CARSDSGAETQYF.

CDR3 amino acids: CSARQPGPSSYEQYF. The CDR3 nucleotides read TGCAGTGCTAGACAACCGGGACCCAGCTCCTACGAGCAGTACTTC. The chain combines TRBV20-1 with TRBJ2-7; D may be TRBD1 or TRBD2 (5 bases each). The CDR3 has 15 amino acids. Deletions cut 2 bases from V and 0 bases from J, with 14 bases between. The germline CDR1 and CDR2 sequences are DFQATT and SNEGSKA (reference sequence).

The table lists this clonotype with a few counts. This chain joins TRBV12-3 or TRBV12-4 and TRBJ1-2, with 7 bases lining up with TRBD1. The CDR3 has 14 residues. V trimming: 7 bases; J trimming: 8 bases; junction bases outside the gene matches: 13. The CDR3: CASTLTQGLLGYTF. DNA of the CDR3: TGTGCCAGCACCCTCACACAGGGGCTCTTAGGCTACACCTTC.

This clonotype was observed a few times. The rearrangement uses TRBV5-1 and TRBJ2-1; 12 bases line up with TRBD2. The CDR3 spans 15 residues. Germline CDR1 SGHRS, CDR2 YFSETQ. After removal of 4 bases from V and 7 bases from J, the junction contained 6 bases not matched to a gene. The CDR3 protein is CASSPSSGGGNEQFF. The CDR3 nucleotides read TGCGCCAGCAGCCCGTCTAGCGGGGGGGGAAATGAGCAGTTCTTC.

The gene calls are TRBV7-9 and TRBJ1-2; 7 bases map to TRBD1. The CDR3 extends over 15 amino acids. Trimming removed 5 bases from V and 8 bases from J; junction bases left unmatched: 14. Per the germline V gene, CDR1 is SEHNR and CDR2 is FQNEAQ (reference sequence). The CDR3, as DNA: TGTGCCAGCAGCGCCCTGGACAGGCGACCTGAGGGCTACACCTTC. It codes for CASSALDRRPEGYTF.

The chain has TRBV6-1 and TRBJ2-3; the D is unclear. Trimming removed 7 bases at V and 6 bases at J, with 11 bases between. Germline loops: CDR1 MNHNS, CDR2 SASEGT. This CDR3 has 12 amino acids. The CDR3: CASNGLGDTQYF. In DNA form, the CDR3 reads TGTGCCAGCAATGGCCTGGGGGATACGCAGTATTTT.